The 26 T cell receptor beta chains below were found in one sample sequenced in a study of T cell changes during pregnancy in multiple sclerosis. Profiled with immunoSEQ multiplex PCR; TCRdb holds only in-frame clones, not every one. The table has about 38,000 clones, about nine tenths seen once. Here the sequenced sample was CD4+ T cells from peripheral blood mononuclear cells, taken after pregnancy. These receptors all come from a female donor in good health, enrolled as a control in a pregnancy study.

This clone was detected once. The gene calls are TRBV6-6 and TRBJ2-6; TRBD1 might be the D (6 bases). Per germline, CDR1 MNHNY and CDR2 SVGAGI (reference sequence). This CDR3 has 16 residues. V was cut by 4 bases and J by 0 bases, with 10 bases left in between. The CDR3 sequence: CASSSTGFSGANVLTF. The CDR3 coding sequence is TGTGCCAGCAGTTCCACAGGGTTCTCTGGGGCCAACGTCCTGACTTTC.

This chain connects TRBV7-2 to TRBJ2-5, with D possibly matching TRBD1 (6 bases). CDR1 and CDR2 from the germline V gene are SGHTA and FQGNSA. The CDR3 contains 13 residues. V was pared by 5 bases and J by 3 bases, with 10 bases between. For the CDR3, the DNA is TGTGCCAGCAGCCAGAGGGGGAAAGAGACCCAGTACTTC. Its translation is CASSQRGKETQYF.

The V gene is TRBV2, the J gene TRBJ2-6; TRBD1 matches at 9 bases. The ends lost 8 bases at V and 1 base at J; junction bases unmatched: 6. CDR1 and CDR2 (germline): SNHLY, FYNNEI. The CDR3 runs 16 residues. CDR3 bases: TGTGCCAGCGCCGGGACAGGGATGTCTGGGGCCAACGTCCTGACTTTC. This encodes CASAGTGMSGANVLTF.

The DNA for the CDR3 is TGTGCCAGCAGCCCCGAGCGGCTCACTTACAATGAGCAGTTCTTC. This codes for CASSPERLTYNEQFF. This chain connects TRBV14 to TRBJ2-1; tentative D call: TRBD2 (5 bases). There are 15 residues in the CDR3. Trimming left V 4 bases short and J 4 bases short, with 14 bases between. Germline CDR1 and CDR2: SGHDN and FVKESK.

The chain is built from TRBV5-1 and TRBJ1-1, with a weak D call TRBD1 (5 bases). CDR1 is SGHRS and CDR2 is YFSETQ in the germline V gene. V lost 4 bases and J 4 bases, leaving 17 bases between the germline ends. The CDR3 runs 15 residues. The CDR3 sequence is CASSPGTPRSTEAFF. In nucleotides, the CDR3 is TGCGCCAGCAGCCCCGGGACTCCTCGAAGCACTGAAGCTTTCTTT. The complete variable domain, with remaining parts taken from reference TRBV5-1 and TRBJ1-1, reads KAGVTQTPRYLIKTRGQQVTLSCSPISGHRSVSWYQQTPGQGLQFLFEYFSETQRNKGNFPGRFSGRQFSNSRSEMNVSTLELGDSALYLCASSPGTPRSTEAFFGQGTRLTVV.

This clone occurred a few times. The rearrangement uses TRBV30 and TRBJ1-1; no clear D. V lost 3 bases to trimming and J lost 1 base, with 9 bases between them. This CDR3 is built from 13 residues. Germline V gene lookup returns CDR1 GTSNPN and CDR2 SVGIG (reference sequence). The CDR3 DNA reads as TGTGCCTGGAGCGGTGGGCGGAACACTGAAGCTTTCTTT. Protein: CAWSGGRNTEAFF. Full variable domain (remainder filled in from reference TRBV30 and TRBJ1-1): SQTIHQWPATLVQPVGSPLSLECTVEGTSNPNLYWYRQAAGRGLQLLFYSVGIGQISSEVPQNLSASRPQDRQFILSSKKLLLSDSGFYLCAWSGGRNTEAFFGQGTRLTVV.

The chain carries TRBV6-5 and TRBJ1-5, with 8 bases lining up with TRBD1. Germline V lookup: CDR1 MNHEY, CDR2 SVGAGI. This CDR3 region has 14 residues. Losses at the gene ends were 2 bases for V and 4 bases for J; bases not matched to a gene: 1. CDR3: CASSYGQGNQPQHF. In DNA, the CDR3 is TGTGCCAGCAGTTACGGACAGGGTAATCAGCCCCAGCATTTT.

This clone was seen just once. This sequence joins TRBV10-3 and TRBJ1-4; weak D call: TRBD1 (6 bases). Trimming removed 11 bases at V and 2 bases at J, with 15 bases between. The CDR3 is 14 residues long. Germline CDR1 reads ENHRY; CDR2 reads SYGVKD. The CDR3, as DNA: TGTGCCTCCGCGGGGGGGGCTACTAATGAAAAACTGTTTTTT. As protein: CASAGGATNEKLFF.

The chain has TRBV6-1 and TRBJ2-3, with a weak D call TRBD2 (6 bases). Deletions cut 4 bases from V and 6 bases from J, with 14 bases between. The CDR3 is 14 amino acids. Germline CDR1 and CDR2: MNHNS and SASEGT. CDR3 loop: CASSARENGDTQYF. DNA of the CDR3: TGTGCCAGCAGTGCCCGGGAGAATGGGGATACGCAGTATTTT.

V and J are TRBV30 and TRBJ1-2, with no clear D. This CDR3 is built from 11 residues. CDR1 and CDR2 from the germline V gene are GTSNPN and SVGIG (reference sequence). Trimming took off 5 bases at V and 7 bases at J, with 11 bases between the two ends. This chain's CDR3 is CAWARSLGYTF. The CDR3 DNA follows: TGTGCCTGGGCGAGGAGTCTTGGCTACACCTTC.

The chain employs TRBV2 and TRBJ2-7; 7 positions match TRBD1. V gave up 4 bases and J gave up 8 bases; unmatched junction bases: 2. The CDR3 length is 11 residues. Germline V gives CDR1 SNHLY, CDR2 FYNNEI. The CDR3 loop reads CASSGQGQQYF. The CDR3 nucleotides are TGTGCCAGCAGTGGACAGGGCCAGCAGTACTTC.

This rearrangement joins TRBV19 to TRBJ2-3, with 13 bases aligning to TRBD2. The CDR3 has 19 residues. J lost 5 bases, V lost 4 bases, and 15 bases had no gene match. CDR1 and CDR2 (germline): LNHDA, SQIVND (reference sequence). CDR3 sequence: CASSTRTGTSGRAGDTQYF. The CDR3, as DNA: TGTGCCAGTAGTACGCGGACAGGCACTAGCGGGAGGGCCGGAGATACGCAGTATTTT.

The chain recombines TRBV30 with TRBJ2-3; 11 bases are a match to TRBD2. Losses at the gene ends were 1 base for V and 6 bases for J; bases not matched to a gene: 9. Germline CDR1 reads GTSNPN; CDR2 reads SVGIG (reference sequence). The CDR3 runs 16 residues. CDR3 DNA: TGTGCCTGGAGTGGCCCGGGACTAGCGGTCACGGATACGCAGTATTTT. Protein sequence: CAWSGPGLAVTDTQYF.

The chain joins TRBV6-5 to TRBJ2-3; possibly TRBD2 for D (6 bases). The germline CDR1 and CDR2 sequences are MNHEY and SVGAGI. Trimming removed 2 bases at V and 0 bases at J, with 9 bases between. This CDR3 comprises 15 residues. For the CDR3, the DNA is TGTGCCAGCAGTTACGGGGGGATCAGCACAGATACGCAGTATTTT. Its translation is CASSYGGISTDTQYF.

The CDR3 coding sequence is TGTGCCAGCAGTTACTCGGGCAGGGAAGACGGCTACACCTTC. Translated: CASSYSGREDGYTF. The V and J genes are TRBV6-5 and TRBJ1-2, with D possibly matching TRBD1 (5 bases). Trimming shortened V by 0 bases and J by 8 bases, and 13 bases separated the two germline ends. CDR1 and CDR2 from the germline V gene are MNHEY and SVGAGI. CDR3 length: 14 amino acids.

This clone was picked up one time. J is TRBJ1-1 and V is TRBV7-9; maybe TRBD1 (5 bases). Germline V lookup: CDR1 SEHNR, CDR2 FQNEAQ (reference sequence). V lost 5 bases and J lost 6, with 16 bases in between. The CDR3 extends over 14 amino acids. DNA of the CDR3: TGTGCCAGCAGCCCGGGGGGGGATAAAGCTGAAGCTTTCTTT. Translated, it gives CASSPGGDKAEAFF.

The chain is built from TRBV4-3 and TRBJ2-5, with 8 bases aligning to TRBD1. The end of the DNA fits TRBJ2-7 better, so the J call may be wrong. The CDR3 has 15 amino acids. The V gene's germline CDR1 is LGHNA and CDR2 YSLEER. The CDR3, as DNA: TGCGCCAGCAGCCGCGGAGCAGGGGGCTTCTACGAGCAGTACTTC. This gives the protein CASSRGAGGFYEQYF.

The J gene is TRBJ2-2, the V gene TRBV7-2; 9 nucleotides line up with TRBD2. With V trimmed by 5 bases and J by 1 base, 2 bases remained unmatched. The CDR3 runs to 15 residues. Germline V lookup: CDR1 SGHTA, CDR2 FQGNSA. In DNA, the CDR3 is TGTGCCAGCAGCATACTAGCGGGGAACACCGGGGAGCTGTTTTTT. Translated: CASSILAGNTGELFF.

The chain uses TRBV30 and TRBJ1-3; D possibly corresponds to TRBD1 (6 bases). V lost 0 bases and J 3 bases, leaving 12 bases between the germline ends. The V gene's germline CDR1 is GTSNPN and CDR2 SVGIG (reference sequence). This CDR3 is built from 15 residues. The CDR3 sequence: CAWSVGGVNGNTIYF. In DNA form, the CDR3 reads TGTGCCTGGAGTGTAGGGGGGGTAAATGGAAACACCATATATTTT.

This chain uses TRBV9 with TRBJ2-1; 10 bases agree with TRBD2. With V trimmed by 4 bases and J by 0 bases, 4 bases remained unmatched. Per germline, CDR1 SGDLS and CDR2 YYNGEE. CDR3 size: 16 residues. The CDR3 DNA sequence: TGTGCCAGCAGCCTACGGACTAGCGGCTCCTACAATGAGCAGTTCTTC. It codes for CASSLRTSGSYNEQFF.

This CDR3 is CATLQGSQYF. DNA of the CDR3: TGTGCCACCTTACAGGGTTCGCAGTATTTT. The chain recombines TRBV6-1 with TRBJ2-3; possibly TRBD1 for D (6 bases). Trimming took off 10 bases at V and 10 bases at J, with 12 bases between the two ends. The germline V gene encodes CDR1 MNHNS and CDR2 SASEGT. This CDR3 is built from 10 residues.

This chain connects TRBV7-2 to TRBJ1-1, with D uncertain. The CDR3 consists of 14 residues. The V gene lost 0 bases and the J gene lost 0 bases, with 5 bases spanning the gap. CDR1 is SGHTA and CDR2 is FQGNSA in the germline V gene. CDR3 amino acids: CASSLAGLNTEAFF. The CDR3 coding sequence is TGTGCCAGCAGCTTAGCGGGCCTGAACACTGAAGCTTTCTTT.

The CDR3 nucleotides read TGTGCCAGCAGTTACCGAGGGTCTAGCACAGATACGCAGTATTTT. Residues: CASSYRGSSTDTQYF. The gene calls are TRBV6-5 and TRBJ2-3; tentative D call: TRBD2 (5 bases). Trimming took 2 bases from V and 0 from J, leaving 9 bases between them. CDR1 is MNHEY and CDR2 is SVGAGI in the germline V gene. There are 15 residues in the CDR3.

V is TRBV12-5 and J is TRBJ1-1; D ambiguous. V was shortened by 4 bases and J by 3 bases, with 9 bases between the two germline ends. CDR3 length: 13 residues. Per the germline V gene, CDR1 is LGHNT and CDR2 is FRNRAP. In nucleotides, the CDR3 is TGTGCTAGTGGTTGGGTCCGGGACACTGAAGCTTTCTTT. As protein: CASGWVRDTEAFF.

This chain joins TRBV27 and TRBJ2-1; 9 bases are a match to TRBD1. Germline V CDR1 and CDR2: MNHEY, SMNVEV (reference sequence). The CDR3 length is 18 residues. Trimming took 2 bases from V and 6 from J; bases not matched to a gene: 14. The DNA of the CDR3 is TGTGCCAGCAGTTTAAATTGGGGGGGGACAGGGTTTATCAATGAGCAGTTCTTC. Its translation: CASSLNWGGTGFINEQFF.

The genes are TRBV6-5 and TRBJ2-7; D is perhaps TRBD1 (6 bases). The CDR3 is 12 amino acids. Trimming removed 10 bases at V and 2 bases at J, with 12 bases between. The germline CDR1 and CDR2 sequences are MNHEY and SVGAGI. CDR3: CATKTGPYEQYF. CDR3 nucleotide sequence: TGTGCCACCAAAACAGGGCCCTACGAGCAGTACTTC.